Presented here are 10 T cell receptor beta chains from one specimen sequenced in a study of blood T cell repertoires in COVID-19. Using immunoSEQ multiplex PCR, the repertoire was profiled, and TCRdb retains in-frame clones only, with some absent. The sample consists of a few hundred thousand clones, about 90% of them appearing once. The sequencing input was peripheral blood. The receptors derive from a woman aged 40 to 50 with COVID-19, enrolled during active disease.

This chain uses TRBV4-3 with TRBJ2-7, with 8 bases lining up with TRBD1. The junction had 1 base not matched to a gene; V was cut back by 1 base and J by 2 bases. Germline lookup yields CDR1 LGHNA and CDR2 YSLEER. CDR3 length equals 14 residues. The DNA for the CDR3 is TGCGCCAGCAGCCAAGTGGGACAGGCCTACGAGCAGTACTTC. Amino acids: CASSQVGQAYEQYF.

The CDR3 sequence: CASSALAGVGTGELFF. CDR3 DNA: TGTGCCAGCAGTGCCCTCGCAGGGGTGGGCACCGGGGAGCTGTTTTTT. The chain recombines TRBV6-4 with TRBJ2-2; D is possibly TRBD1 (6 bases). This CDR3 is built from 16 residues. Trimming left V 4 bases short and J 4 bases short, with 16 bases between. The germline V gene encodes CDR1 MRHNA and CDR2 SNTAGT.

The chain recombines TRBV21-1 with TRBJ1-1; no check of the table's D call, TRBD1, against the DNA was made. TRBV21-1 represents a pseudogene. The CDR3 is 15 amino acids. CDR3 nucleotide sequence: TGTGCCAGCAGCACTCCCGGGACAGGGAACACTGAAGCTTTCTTT. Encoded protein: CASSTPGTGNTEAFF.

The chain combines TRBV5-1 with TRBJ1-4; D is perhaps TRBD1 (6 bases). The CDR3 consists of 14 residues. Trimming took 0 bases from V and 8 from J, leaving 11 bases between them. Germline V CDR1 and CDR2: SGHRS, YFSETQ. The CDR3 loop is CASSLDRVGEKLFF. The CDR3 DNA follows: TGCGCCAGCAGCTTGGACAGGGTAGGGGAAAAACTGTTTTTT.

This chain's CDR3 is CASSWQGIENGYTF. In nucleotides, the CDR3 is TGTGCCAGCAGTTGGCAGGGAATAGAGAATGGCTACACCTTC. The chain carries TRBV6-6 and TRBJ1-2, with D tentatively TRBD1 (5 bases). This CDR3 is built from 14 residues. V gave up 4 bases and J gave up 6 bases, with 15 bases separating them. Germline CDR1 and CDR2: MNHNY and SVGAGI (reference sequence).

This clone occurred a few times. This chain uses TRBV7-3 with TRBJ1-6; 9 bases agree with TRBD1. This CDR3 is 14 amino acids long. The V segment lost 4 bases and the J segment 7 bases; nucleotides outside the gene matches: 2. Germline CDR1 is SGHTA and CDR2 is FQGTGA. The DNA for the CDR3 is TGTGCCAGCAGCTCCGGGACAGGGAATTCACCCCTCCACTTT. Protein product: CASSSGTGNSPLHF.

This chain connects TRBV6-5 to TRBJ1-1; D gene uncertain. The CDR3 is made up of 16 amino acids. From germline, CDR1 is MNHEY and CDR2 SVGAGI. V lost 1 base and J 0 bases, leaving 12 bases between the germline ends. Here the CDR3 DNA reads TGTGCCAGCAGTTACTACCCCTACGAGCTGAACACTGAAGCTTTCTTT. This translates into CASSYYPYELNTEAFF.

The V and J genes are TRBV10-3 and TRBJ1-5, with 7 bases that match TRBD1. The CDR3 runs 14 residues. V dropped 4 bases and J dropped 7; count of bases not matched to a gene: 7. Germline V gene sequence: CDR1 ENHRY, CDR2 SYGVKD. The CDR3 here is CAISAATGTQPQHF. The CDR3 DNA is TGTGCCATCAGTGCCGCGACAGGGACCCAGCCCCAGCATTTT.

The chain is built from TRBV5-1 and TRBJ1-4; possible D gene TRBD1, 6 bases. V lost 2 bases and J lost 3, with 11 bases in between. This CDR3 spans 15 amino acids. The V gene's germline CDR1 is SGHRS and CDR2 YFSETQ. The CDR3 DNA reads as TGCGCCAGCAGCTTCGGGGGGCAATCTAATGAAAAACTGTTTTTT. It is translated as CASSFGGQSNEKLFF.

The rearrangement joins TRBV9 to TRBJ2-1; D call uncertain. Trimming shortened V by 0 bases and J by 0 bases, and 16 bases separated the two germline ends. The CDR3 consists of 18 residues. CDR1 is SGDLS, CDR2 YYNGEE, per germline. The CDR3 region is CASSVAPGGGLSYNEQFF. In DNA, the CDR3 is TGTGCCAGCAGCGTAGCTCCTGGCGGCGGCCTCTCCTACAATGAGCAGTTCTTC.